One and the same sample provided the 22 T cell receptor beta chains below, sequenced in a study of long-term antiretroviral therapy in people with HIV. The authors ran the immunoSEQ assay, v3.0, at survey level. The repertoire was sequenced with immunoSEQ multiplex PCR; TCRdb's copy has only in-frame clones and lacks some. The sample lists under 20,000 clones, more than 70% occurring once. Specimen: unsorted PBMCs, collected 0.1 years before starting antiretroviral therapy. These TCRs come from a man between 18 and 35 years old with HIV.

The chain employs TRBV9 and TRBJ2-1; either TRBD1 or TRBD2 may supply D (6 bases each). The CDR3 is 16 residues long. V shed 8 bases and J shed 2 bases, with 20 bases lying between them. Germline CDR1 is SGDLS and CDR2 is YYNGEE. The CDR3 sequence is CASNERGPPPYNEQFF. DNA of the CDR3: TGTGCCAGTAACGAACGGGGGCCACCTCCCTACAATGAGCAGTTCTTC.

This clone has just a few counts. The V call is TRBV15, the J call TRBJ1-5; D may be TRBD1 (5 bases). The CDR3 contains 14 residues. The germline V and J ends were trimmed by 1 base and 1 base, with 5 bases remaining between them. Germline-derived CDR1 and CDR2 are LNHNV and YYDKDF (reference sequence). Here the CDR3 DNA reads TGTGCCACCAGCAGAGGACAGAGCAATCAGCCCCAGCATTTT. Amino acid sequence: CATSRGQSNQPQHF.

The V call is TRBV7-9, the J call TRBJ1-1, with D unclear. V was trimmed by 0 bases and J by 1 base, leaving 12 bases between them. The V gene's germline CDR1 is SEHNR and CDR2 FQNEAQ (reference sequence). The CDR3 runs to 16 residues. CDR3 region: CASSLAQLLGNTEAFF. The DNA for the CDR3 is TGTGCCAGCAGCTTAGCTCAGCTACTTGGGAACACTGAAGCTTTCTTT. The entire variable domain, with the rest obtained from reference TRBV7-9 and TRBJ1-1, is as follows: DTGVSQNPRHKITKRGQNVTFRCDPISEHNRLYWYRQTLGQGPEFLTYFQNEAQLEKSRLLSDRFSAERPKGSFSTLEIQRTEQGDSAMYLCASSLAQLLGNTEAFFGQGTRLTVV.

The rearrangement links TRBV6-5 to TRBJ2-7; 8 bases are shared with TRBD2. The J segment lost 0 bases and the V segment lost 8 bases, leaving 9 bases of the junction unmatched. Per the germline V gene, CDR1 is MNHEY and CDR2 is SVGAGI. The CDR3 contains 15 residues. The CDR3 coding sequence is TGTGCCAGCCGGACAGATGGGACTAGCTCCTACGAGCAGTACTTC. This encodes CASRTDGTSSYEQYF.

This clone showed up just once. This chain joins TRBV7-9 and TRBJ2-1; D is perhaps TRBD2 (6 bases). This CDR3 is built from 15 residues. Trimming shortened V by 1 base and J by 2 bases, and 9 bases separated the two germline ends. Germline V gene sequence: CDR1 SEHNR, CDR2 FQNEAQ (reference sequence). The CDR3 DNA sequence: TGTGCCAGCAGCTTAGGGGCTAGCGCCTACAATGAGCAGTTCTTC. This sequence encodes CASSLGASAYNEQFF.

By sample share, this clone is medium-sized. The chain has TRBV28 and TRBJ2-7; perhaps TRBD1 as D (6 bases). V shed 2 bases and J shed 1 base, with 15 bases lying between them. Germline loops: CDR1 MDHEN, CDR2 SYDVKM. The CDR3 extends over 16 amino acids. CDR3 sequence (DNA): TGTGCCAGCAGTTTACGGCAGGGGTGGCAGTCCTACGAGCAGTACTTC. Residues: CASSLRQGWQSYEQYF.

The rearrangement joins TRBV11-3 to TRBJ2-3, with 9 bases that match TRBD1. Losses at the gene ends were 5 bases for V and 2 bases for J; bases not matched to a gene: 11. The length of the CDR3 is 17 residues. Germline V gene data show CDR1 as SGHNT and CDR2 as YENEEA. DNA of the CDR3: TGTGCCAGCAGCCCAGGGCGCGGACAGGGGACCACAGATACGCAGTATTTT. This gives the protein CASSPGRGQGTTDTQYF.

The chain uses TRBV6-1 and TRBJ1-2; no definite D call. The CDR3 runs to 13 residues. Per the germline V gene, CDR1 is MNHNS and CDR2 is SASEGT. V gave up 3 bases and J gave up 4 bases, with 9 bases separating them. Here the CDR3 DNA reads TGTGCCAGCAGTGAGAAGGGTAGCTATGGCTACACCTTC. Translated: CASSEKGSYGYTF.

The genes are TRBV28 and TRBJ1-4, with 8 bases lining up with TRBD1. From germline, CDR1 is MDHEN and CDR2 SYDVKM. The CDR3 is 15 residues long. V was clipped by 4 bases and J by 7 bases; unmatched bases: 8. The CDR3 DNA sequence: TGTGCCAGCAGTTCGACAGGGGCGCACAGTGAAAAACTGTTTTTT. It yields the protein CASSSTGAHSEKLFF.

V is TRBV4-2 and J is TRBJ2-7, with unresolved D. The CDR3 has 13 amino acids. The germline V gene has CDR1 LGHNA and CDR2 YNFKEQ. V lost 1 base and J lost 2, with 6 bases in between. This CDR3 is CASSQVVTYEQYF. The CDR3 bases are TGTGCCAGCAGCCAAGTGGTAACCTACGAGCAGTACTTC.

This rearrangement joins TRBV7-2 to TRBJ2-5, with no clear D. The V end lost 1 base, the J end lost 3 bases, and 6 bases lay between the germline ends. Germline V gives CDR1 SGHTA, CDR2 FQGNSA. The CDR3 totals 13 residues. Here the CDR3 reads CASSLVGEETQYF. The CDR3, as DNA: TGTGCCAGCAGCTTAGTTGGTGAAGAGACCCAGTACTTC.

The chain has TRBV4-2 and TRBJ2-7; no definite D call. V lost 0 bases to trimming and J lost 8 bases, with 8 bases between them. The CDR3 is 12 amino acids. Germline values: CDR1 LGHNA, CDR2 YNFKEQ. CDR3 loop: CASSQDKVKQYF. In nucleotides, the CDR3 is TGTGCCAGCAGCCAAGATAAAGTAAAGCAGTACTTC.

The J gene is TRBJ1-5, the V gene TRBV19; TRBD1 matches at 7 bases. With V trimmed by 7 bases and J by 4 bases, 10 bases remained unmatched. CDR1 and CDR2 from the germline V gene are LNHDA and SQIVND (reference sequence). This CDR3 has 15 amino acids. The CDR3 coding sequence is TGTGCCAGTAAGAGACAGGGAATGCGGAATCAGCCCCAGCATTTT. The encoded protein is CASKRQGMRNQPQHF.

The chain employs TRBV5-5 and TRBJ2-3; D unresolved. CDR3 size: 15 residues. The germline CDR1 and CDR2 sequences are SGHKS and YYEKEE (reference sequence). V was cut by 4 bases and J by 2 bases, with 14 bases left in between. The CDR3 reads CASSTSLAVTDTQYF. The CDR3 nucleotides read TGTGCCAGCAGCACCTCGCTTGCGGTCACAGATACGCAGTATTTT.

CDR3 in DNA: TGTGCCAGCAGTAGCGGGAGAGTTTACGAGCAGTACTTC. Protein product: CASSSGRVYEQYF. This chain connects TRBV6-1 to TRBJ2-7; 8 bases fit TRBD2. The CDR3 sequence is 13 residues long. The germline CDR1 and CDR2 sequences are MNHNS and SASEGT. J lost 4 bases, V lost 5 bases, and 4 bases had no gene match.

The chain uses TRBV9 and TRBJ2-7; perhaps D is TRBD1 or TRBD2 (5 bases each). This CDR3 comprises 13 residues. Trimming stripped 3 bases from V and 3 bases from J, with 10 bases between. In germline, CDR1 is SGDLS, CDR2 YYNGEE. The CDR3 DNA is TGTGCCAGCAGCGCGGGACGAGGCTACGAGCAGTACTTC. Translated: CASSAGRGYEQYF.

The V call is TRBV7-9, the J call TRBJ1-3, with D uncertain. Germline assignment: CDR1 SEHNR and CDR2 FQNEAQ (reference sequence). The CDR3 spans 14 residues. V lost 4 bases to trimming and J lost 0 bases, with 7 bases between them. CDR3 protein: CASSSPGSGNTIYF. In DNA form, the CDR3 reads TGTGCCAGCAGCTCCCCAGGCTCTGGAAACACCATATATTTT.

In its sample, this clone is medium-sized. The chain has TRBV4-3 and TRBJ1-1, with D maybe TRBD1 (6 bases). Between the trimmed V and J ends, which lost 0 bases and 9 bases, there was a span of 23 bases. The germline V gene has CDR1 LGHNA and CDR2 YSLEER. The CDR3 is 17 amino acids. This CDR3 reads CASSQDVSGDRRGQAFF. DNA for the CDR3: TGCGCCAGCAGCCAAGATGTTTCCGGAGACCGCAGGGGACAAGCTTTCTTT.

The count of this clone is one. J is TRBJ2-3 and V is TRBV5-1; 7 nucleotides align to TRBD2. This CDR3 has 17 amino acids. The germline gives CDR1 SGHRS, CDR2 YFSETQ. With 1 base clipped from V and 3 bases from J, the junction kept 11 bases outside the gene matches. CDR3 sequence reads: CASSLTVRLAATDTQYF. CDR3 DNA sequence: TGCGCCAGCAGCTTGACAGTCAGGCTAGCGGCGACAGATACGCAGTATTTT.

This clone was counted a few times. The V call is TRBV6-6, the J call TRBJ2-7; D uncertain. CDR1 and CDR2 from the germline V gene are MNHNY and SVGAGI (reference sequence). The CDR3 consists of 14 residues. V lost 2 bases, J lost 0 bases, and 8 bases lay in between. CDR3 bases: TGTGCCAGCAGTTACCCCAGCAGCTCCTACGAGCAGTACTTC. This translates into CASSYPSSSYEQYF.

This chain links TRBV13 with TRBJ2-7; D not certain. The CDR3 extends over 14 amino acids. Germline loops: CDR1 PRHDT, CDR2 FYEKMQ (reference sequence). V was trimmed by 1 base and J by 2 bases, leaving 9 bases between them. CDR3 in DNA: TGTGCCAGCAGCTTAGAAGGGATCCCCTACGAGCAGTACTTC. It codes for CASSLEGIPYEQYF.

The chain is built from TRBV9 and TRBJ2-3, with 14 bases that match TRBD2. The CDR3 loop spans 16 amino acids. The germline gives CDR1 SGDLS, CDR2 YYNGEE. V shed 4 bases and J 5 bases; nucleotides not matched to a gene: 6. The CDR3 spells CASSNRLAGGLDTQYF. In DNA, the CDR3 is TGTGCCAGCAGCAACCGACTAGCGGGGGGGTTAGATACGCAGTATTTT.